This T cell receptor (beta chain) is drawn from a study of T cell repertoires in cytomegalovirus infection. Study context: Signatures in public TCR beta sequences pointed to both CMV infection and matching HLA type.

Using its own MiXCR run on the reads, TCRdb lists one record per CDR3 protein. In the table there are fewer than 300,000 distinct CDR3 sequences, about 26% of which are singletons. The V gene end was trimmed by 3 bases and the J gene end by 7 bases; junction bases not matched to a gene: 10. The CDR3 is 15 residues long. Germline V gene lookup returns CDR1 SGHRS and CDR2 YFSETQ. This clonotype was recorded only once. Its antigen remains unknown. General study points: Within the response measured ex vivo, HLA-C-restricted CMV-specific TCR beta clonotypes were dominant. People with CMV and the relevant HLA were identified by cumulative public TCR beta family frequency.

The receptor was derived from a human donor in good health (CMV status not recorded). Some clones in this sample may be carry-over from other donors' samples. V is TRBV5-1 and J is TRBJ2-1, with TRBD2 matching 7 bases. What was sequenced was PBMCs. This chain's CDR3 is CASSWGGLDQNEQFF. The CDR3 nucleotides read TGCGCCAGCAGCTGGGGAGGGCTAGACCAGAATGAGCAGTTCTTC.